A single sample is the source of the 21 T cell receptor beta chains below, sequenced in a study of shared clonotypes between healthy human individuals. TCRdb's copy holds only in-frame clones and misses some; the assay was immunoSEQ multiplex PCR. The sample lists 2 million to 2.5 million clones, around 93% seen once, with approximately 0.39% in the top ten. The sample taken for sequencing was naive CD4+ T cells from PBMCs. This sample's subset: CD45RA+ positively selected. Receptors originate from a young man in good health. Some clones in this sample may be carry-over from other donors' samples.

The table lists this clone with a few counts. The chain has TRBV9 and TRBJ2-1, with D uncertain. This CDR3 comprises 16 residues. Germline V gives CDR1 SGDLS, CDR2 YYNGEE. The V and J ends lost 2 bases and 0 bases respectively, with 12 bases between them. The CDR3 DNA reads as TGTGCCAGCAGCGTCGACGCCCTGAGCTCCTACAATGAGCAGTTCTTC. This sequence encodes CASSVDALSSYNEQFF.

V gene TRBV7-9 combines with J gene TRBJ2-7; 8 nucleotides align to TRBD2. This CDR3 contains 15 residues. Looked up from germline, CDR1 is SEHNR and CDR2 is FQNEAQ (reference sequence). V lost 5 bases to trimming and J lost 10 bases; unmatched junction nucleotides: 16. The CDR3 sequence is CASSPGGAVPYVQYF. For the CDR3, the DNA is TGTGCCAGCAGCCCCGGGGGGGCAGTCCCGTATGTTCAGTACTTC.

The rearrangement uses TRBV6-6 and TRBJ1-2; D may be TRBD1 (6 bases). The germline CDR1 and CDR2 sequences are MNHNY and SVGAGI (reference sequence). The CDR3 loop spans 15 amino acids. V was cut by 2 bases and J by 7 bases, with 17 bases left in between. The CDR3 DNA is TGTGCCAGCAGTTACGGCGGGGGGCGCATTGCTGGCTACACCTTC. As protein: CASSYGGGRIAGYTF.

This chain's CDR3 is CASSSTAGSGNTIYF. The CDR3 nucleotides read TGTGCCAGCAGCTCGACGGCCGGCTCTGGAAACACCATATATTTT. The chain couples TRBV5-4 to TRBJ1-3; D uncertain. V was cut by 3 bases and J by 0 bases, with 10 bases left in between. There are 15 residues in the CDR3. The germline CDR1 and CDR2 sequences are SGHNT and YYREEE (reference sequence).

The J gene is TRBJ2-1, the V gene TRBV28; the D gene is possibly TRBD2 (6 bases). The V end was cut by 7 bases, the J end by 8 bases, with 18 bases between. CDR3 length: 14 residues. Germline V gene sequence: CDR1 MDHEN, CDR2 SYDVKM. DNA of the CDR3: TGTGCCAGCACTCAATTGACTAGTCCCCATGAGCAGTTCTTC. This sequence encodes CASTQLTSPHEQFF.

V and J are TRBV7-2 and TRBJ1-5, with D perhaps matching TRBD1 (5 bases). V was clipped by 2 bases and J by 4 bases, with 9 bases between them. The CDR3 runs 14 residues. Germline V CDR1 and CDR2: SGHTA, FQGNSA. In DNA, the CDR3 is TGTGCCAGCAGCTTATCGACAGTTAATCAGCCCCAGCATTTT. Protein: CASSLSTVNQPQHF.

The J gene is TRBJ1-1, the V gene TRBV30; 9 positions agree with TRBD1. Germline V gene lookup returns CDR1 GTSNPN and CDR2 SVGIG (reference sequence). V was pared by 2 bases and J by 8 bases, with 3 bases of the junction left unmatched. The CDR3 runs 12 residues. The CDR3: CAWSPGQGEAFF. DNA for the CDR3: TGTGCCTGGAGTCCGGGACAGGGAGAAGCTTTCTTT.

J is TRBJ1-1 and V is TRBV27; 7 bases fit TRBD1. V lost 5 bases, J lost 4 bases, and 10 bases stayed unmatched. CDR1 is MNHEY and CDR2 is SMNVEV in the germline V gene (reference sequence). The CDR3 is 15 amino acids. The CDR3 region is CASSPQGGVFTEAFF. The CDR3 nucleotides are TGTGCCAGCAGTCCTCAGGGGGGAGTTTTCACTGAAGCTTTCTTT.

V gene TRBV5-1 combines with J gene TRBJ2-3, with D possibly matching TRBD2 (5 bases). Looked up from germline, CDR1 is SGHRS and CDR2 is YFSETQ. Trimming took 0 bases from V and 3 from J, leaving 14 bases between them. The CDR3 runs 16 residues. The CDR3 bases are TGCGCCAGCAGCTTGGACCCAGGAGGAGGTACAGATACGCAGTATTTT. Translating it yields CASSLDPGGGTDTQYF.

V gene TRBV6-6 combines with J gene TRBJ2-3; TRBD2 is a possible D gene (6 bases). The CDR3 is 13 amino acids. Between the trimmed V and J ends, which lost 7 bases and 4 bases, there was a span of 12 bases. Germline V lookup: CDR1 MNHNY, CDR2 SVGAGI (reference sequence). CDR3 in amino acids: CASTPSAPDTQYF. CDR3 DNA sequence: TGTGCCAGCACCCCTAGCGCTCCAGATACGCAGTATTTT.

The chain links TRBV30 to TRBJ2-7, with TRBD1 matching over 8 bases. Germline values: CDR1 GTSNPN, CDR2 SVGIG (reference sequence). Losses at the gene ends were 7 bases for V and 4 bases for J; bases not matched to a gene: 6. The CDR3 is 12 amino acids. DNA for the CDR3: TGTGCCTCCCACGGACAGGGATACGAGCAGTACTTC. It translates to CASHGQGYEQYF.

This clone has more than one count but fewer than ten. V is TRBV29-1 and J is TRBJ2-1; 8 nucleotides line up with TRBD1. CDR3 length equals 14 residues. Unmatched junction bases numbered 10, after V lost 3 bases and J lost 9 bases. Germline CDR1 is SQVTM and CDR2 is ANQGSEA. Here the CDR3 reads CSVEGQGALSEQFF. The CDR3 bases are TGCAGCGTTGAGGGGCAGGGGGCGCTTAGTGAGCAGTTCTTC.

This clone occurred once. The rearrangement uses TRBV6-6 and TRBJ2-1; D is unresolved. V lost 2 bases and J 6 bases, leaving 2 bases between the germline ends. The CDR3 consists of 11 residues. CDR1 and CDR2 from the germline V gene are MNHNY and SVGAGI (reference sequence). The CDR3: CASSYPNEQFF. For the CDR3, the DNA is TGTGCCAGCAGTTACCCCAATGAGCAGTTCTTC.

This clone has just one count. The chain combines TRBV5-4 with TRBJ2-3; D is uncertain. Trimming pared 0 bases from V and 5 bases from J, leaving 7 bases between. From germline, CDR1 is SGHNT and CDR2 YYREEE (reference sequence). This CDR3 is built from 13 residues. The CDR3 bases are TGTGCCAGCAGCTTGGTCGCAGAAGATACGCAGTATTTT. Translation gives CASSLVAEDTQYF.

This clone was seen more than once but under ten times. J is TRBJ1-4 and V is TRBV27, with a possible D match to TRBD1 (6 bases). The V and J ends lost 6 bases and 8 bases respectively, with 16 bases between them. CDR3 length: 14 residues. Germline CDR1 is MNHEY and CDR2 is SMNVEV (reference sequence). In DNA, the CDR3 is TGTGCCAGCAGGCCTGGAGACAGGTGGGAAAAACTGTTTTTT. It codes for CASRPGDRWEKLFF.

The chain employs TRBV29-1 and TRBJ2-3; D is unclear. From germline, CDR1 is SQVTM and CDR2 ANQGSEA. This CDR3 is built from 17 residues. V was pared by 5 bases and J by 0 bases, with 21 bases between. The CDR3 reads CSVPPPALPHSTDTQYF. The CDR3 region has the DNA TGCAGCGTTCCCCCGCCGGCGCTACCTCATAGCACAGATACGCAGTATTTT.

V gene TRBV28 combines with J gene TRBJ1-5; 9 nucleotides match TRBD1. The CDR3 has 15 amino acids. Trimming at V came to 6 bases and at J to 4 bases, leaving 7 bases not matched to a gene. Germline-derived CDR1 and CDR2 are MDHEN and SYDVKM. The DNA for the CDR3 is TGTGCCAGCAGACTTCCCGGGACAGGGAATCAGCCCCAGCATTTT. Protein sequence: CASRLPGTGNQPQHF.

The chain uses TRBV27 and TRBJ2-2; D possibly corresponds to TRBD2 (5 bases). V lost 6 bases and J 1 base, leaving 9 bases between the germline ends. CDR3 length equals 14 residues. The germline V gene encodes CDR1 MNHEY and CDR2 SMNVEV (reference sequence). The CDR3 bases are TGTGCCAGCAGGAAACTAGAGAACACCGGGGAGCTGTTTTTT. This translates into CASRKLENTGELFF.

The chain has TRBV4-1 and TRBJ2-3; a weak D match, TRBD1 (6 bases). Trimming removed 5 bases from V and 2 bases from J, with 11 bases in between. This CDR3 contains 14 residues. The germline gives CDR1 MGHRA, CDR2 YSYEKL. CDR3: CASSSPGATDTQYF. The CDR3 region has the DNA TGCGCCAGCAGCTCCCCAGGGGCCACAGATACGCAGTATTTT.

V usage is TRBV15 and J usage is TRBJ1-5; D is unresolved. The CDR3 totals 16 residues. Trimming took 0 bases from V and 0 from J, leaving 9 bases between them. The germline CDR1 and CDR2 sequences are LNHNV and YYDKDF (reference sequence). CDR3 loop: CATSREGGNSNQPQHF. For the CDR3, the DNA is TGTGCCACCAGCAGAGAGGGAGGGAATAGCAATCAGCCCCAGCATTTT.

V gene TRBV5-1 combines with J gene TRBJ2-3; the D is unclear. V lost 2 bases and J lost 0, with 7 bases in between. This CDR3 comprises 14 residues. Per germline, CDR1 SGHRS and CDR2 YFSETQ. CDR3 sequence (DNA): TGCGCCAGCAGCTTTGAAAGTAGCACAGATACGCAGTATTTT. Protein: CASSFESSTDTQYF.